The 13 T cell receptor beta chains below all came from one sample that was sequenced in a study of cytomegalovirus exposure and HLA in healthy donors. Primers included in the PCR were 60 Vbeta and 13 Jbeta primers. Assay used: immunoSEQ multiplex PCR; TCRdb lists only in-frame clones, some missing. The sample includes some 130,000 clones. What was sequenced was PBMCs. These receptors all stem from a woman aged 40 to 50 in good health and CMV-seropositive.

The chain carries TRBV29-1 and TRBJ1-1; D gene unclear. V was pared by 2 bases and J by 1 base, with 11 bases between. The CDR3 totals 14 residues. Germline assignment: CDR1 SQVTM and CDR2 ANQGSEA. The CDR3 sequence: CSVEFRLTNTEAFF. The CDR3 bases are TGCAGCGTTGAATTCCGACTGACGAACACTGAAGCTTTCTTT.

J is TRBJ2-7 and V is TRBV28; 9 bases are shared with TRBD1. The CDR3 sequence is 16 residues long. Looked up from germline, CDR1 is MDHEN and CDR2 is SYDVKM. J was trimmed by 3 bases and V by 2 bases; bases with no gene match: 8. CDR3 sequence (DNA): TGTGCCAGCAGTTTACCTGGGACAGGGTCTTTCTACGAGCAGTACTTC. Translated: CASSLPGTGSFYEQYF.

This chain uses TRBV9 with TRBJ2-2, with unresolved D. The CDR3 has 14 residues. Per the germline V gene, CDR1 is SGDLS and CDR2 is YYNGEE. The ends were cut back, 4 bases at V and 5 bases at J, with 12 bases in the middle. This CDR3 reads CASSQQTLTGELFF. In DNA form, the CDR3 reads TGTGCCAGCAGCCAACAGACCTTAACCGGGGAGCTGTTTTTT. The full variable domain, its missing parts supplied by reference TRBV9 and TRBJ2-2, is DSGVTQTPKHLITATGQRVTLRCSPRSGDLSVYWYQQSLDQGLQFLIQYYNGEERAKGNILERFSAQQFPDLHSELNLSSLELGDSALYFCASSQQTLTGELFFGEGSRLTVL.

DNA for the CDR3: TGTGCCAGTAGTAGGAGTAGTAGCATTCTAGCCAAAAACATTCAGTACTTC. It specifies CASSRSSSILAKNIQYF. The chain couples TRBV19 to TRBJ2-4; D unresolved. CDR1 and CDR2 (germline): LNHDA, SQIVND (reference sequence). There are 17 residues in the CDR3. Trimming took 4 bases from V and 0 from J, leaving 16 bases between them. Full variable domain (missing parts from reference TRBV19 and TRBJ2-4): DGGITQSPKYLFRKEGQNVTLSCEQNLNHDAMYWYRQDPGQGLRLIYYSQIVNDFQKGDIAEGYSVSREKKESFPLTVTSAQKNPTAFYLCASSRSSSILAKNIQYFGAGTRLSVL.

The chain carries TRBV2 and TRBJ2-1, with 8 bases that match TRBD2. The CDR3 covers 14 residues. Trimming cost V 6 bases and J 2 bases; bases outside gene matches: 3. From germline, CDR1 is SNHLY and CDR2 FYNNEI. CDR3 loop: CASSGREAYNEQFF. In nucleotides, the CDR3 is TGTGCCAGCAGCGGGCGGGAGGCCTACAATGAGCAGTTCTTC.

The V gene is TRBV6-6, the J gene TRBJ2-1; 10 bases align to TRBD2. CDR3 length: 16 residues. The germline V gene has CDR1 MNHNY and CDR2 SVGAGI (reference sequence). The junction had 11 bases not matched to a gene; V was cut back by 6 bases and J by 6 bases. CDR3 protein: CASRLASGSVSNEQFF. The CDR3, as DNA: TGTGCCAGCAGGTTGGCTAGCGGGAGTGTTTCCAATGAGCAGTTCTTC.

As to this clone: The sample carries other DNA sequences with the same CDR3. The V gene is TRBV27, the J gene TRBJ2-5; 8 positions match TRBD2. The length of the CDR3 is 14 residues. CDR1 is MNHEY, CDR2 SMNVEV, per germline (reference sequence). The V segment lost 4 bases and the J segment 1 base; nucleotides outside the gene matches: 2. The CDR3 nucleotides are TGTGCCAGCAGTTCTGGACTAGCCCAAGAGACCCAGTACTTC. The encoded protein is CASSSGLAQETQYF.

The V call is TRBV5-1, the J call TRBJ2-5, with 14 bases fitting TRBD2. The better agreement between TRBJ2-7 and the DNA end casts doubt on the J call. Germline V gene sequence: CDR1 SGHRS, CDR2 YFSETQ. There are 15 residues in the CDR3. The CDR3 DNA is TGCGCCAGCAGCCAGGGACTAGCGGGAGCGTACGAGCAGTACTTC. This gives the protein CASSQGLAGAYEQYF.

The rearrangement joins TRBV5-6 to TRBJ2-7, with TRBD2 matching over 16 bases. This CDR3 has 15 residues. Germline assignment: CDR1 SGHDT and CDR2 YYEEEE. V was pared by 2 bases and J by 9 bases, with 5 bases of the junction left unmatched. CDR3 DNA sequence: TGTGCCAGCAGCTTCGGGACTAGCGGGAGGGCCGGGCAGTACTTC. This gives the protein CASSFGTSGRAGQYF.

The chain joins TRBV19 to TRBJ1-5, with TRBD1 matching 8 bases. The V segment lost 10 bases and the J segment 5 bases; nucleotides outside the gene matches: 1. CDR1 is LNHDA and CDR2 is SQIVND in the germline V gene (reference sequence). This CDR3 spans 11 amino acids. The CDR3, as DNA: TGTGCCACAGGGGGCCATCAGCCCCAGCATTTT. It translates to CATGGHQPQHF.

The rearrangement links TRBV7-3 to TRBJ2-1; D is undetermined. CDR1 and CDR2 from the germline V gene are SGHTA and FQGTGA. The CDR3 totals 13 residues. Trimming removed 0 bases from V and 8 bases from J, with 8 bases in between. CDR3 DNA sequence: TGTGCCAGCAGCTTAACGGTGGAGCATGAGCAGTTCTTC. Translating gives CASSLTVEHEQFF. Full variable domain (rest looked up from reference TRBV7-3 and TRBJ2-1): GAGVSQTPSNKVTEKGKYVELRCDPISGHTALYWYRQSLGQGPEFLIYFQGTGAADDSGLPNDRFFAVRPEGSVSTLKIQRTERGDSAVYLCASSLTVEHEQFFGPGTRLTVL.

This chain uses TRBV18 with TRBJ2-5; weak D call: TRBD2 (6 bases). The CDR3 totals 18 residues. Germline-derived CDR1 and CDR2 are KGHSH and LQKENI. V was pared by 0 bases and J by 3 bases, with 20 bases between. The CDR3, as DNA: TGTGCCAGCTCACCACCGGGACTCAGGGTGAAGATGGAAGAGACCCAGTACTTC. Translation: CASSPPGLRVKMEETQYF.

The V and J genes are TRBV30 and TRBJ2-5; TRBD1 is a possible D gene (6 bases). The germline V gene encodes CDR1 GTSNPN and CDR2 SVGIG (reference sequence). The CDR3 spans 14 residues. Trimming removed 3 bases at V and 3 bases at J, with 14 bases between. Here the CDR3 reads CAWSRKGVEETQYF. In nucleotides, the CDR3 is TGTGCCTGGAGCCGAAAGGGGGTAGAAGAGACCCAGTACTTC.